Listed below are T cell receptor beta chains from one sample, sequenced in a study of T cell changes during pregnancy in multiple sclerosis. Sequencing was performed with immunoSEQ multiplex PCR; in TCRdb, only in-frame clones are kept and a portion is missing. The table includes roughly 30,000 clones, less than 95% detected once. The source was CD8+ T cells from peripheral blood mononuclear cells, collected in the second trimester of pregnancy. These TCRs come from a female donor with multiple sclerosis, enrolled in a pregnancy study. Each CDR3 is given with its conserved first and last residue. D genes are given only for firm matches. The size of a clone is reported for some rows only, either as once, few or many, or as a class for expanded clones.

size: NA
D: NA
J: TRBJ2-2
V: TRBV2
DNA: TGTGCCAGCAGCGCCCGAACGGTCAGACAGCTAACCGGGGAGCTGTTTTTT
CDR3: CASSARTVRQLTGELFF

size: NA
D: NA
J: TRBJ2-4
V: TRBV5-6
DNA: TGTGCCAGCAGCTTGGAGCTAGCCAAAAACATTCAGTACTTC
CDR3: CASSLELAKNIQYF

size: NA
D: TRBD2
J: TRBJ2-1
V: TRBV7-9
DNA: TGTGCCAGCAACCGGGAGGGCCGTAATGAGCAGTTCTTC
CDR3: CASNREGRNEQFF

size: once
D: TRBD2
J: TRBJ2-1
V: TRBV19
DNA: TGTGCCAGTAGTCTCCGTATCGGACTAGCGGGGTACAATGAGCAGTTCTTC
CDR3: CASSLRIGLAGYNEQFF

size: NA
D: NA
J: TRBJ1-5
V: TRBV7-9
DNA: TGTGCCAGCAGCGCAGGGGTTGTCAATCAGCCCCAGCATTTT
CDR3: CASSAGVVNQPQHF

size: NA
D: NA
J: TRBJ1-5
V: TRBV7-9
DNA: TGTGCCAGCAGCTCAACTCATTCAGGGGATCAGCCCCAGCATTTT
CDR3: CASSSTHSGDQPQHF

size: NA
D: TRBD1
J: TRBJ2-7
V: TRBV29-1
DNA: TGCAGCGTTGACCTCGGGACAGGGTTTTATGGGCAGTACTTC
CDR3: CSVDLGTGFYGQYF

size: NA
D: NA
J: TRBJ2-1
V: TRBV6-4
DNA: TGTGCCAGCAGTGACTTAAGGACAGATGAGCAGTTCTTC
CDR3: CASSDLRTDEQFF

size: few
D: NA
J: TRBJ1-1
V: TRBV4-2
DNA: TGTGCCAGCAGCCAAGAGTCAACGGTGAACACTGAAGCTTTCTTT
CDR3: CASSQESTVNTEAFF

size: few
D: TRBD1
J: TRBJ1-1
V: TRBV7-9
DNA: TGTGCCAGCAGCTCCGGGACAGACAGGGCCGGTGAAGCTTTCTTT
CDR3: CASSSGTDRAGEAFF

size: NA
D: NA
J: TRBJ2-3
V: TRBV7-4
DNA: TGTGCCAGCAGCTTAAGGCGGAACACAGATACGCAGTATTTT
CDR3: CASSLRRNTDTQYF

size: NA
D: TRBD2
J: TRBJ2-7
V: TRBV29-1
DNA: TGCAGCGTTGAAGATGCGCTCGAGCGGGGAATCTACGAGCAGTACTTC
CDR3: CSVEDALERGIYEQYF

size: NA
D: TRBD2
J: TRBJ2-7
V: TRBV27
DNA: TGTGCCAGCAGTCCATCGACTAGCGAAGAACTCTCCTACGAGCAGTACTTC
CDR3: CASSPSTSEELSYEQYF

size: NA
D: TRBD2
J: TRBJ2-5
V: TRBV13
DNA: TGTGCCAGCAGCTCGGGACTAGCGGGGATGGAGACCCAGTACTTC
CDR3: CASSSGLAGMETQYF

size: NA
D: NA
J: TRBJ2-1
V: TRBV27
DNA: TGTGCCAGCGGCCTTTCCAGCTCCTACAATGAGCAGTTCTTC
CDR3: CASGLSSSYNEQFF

size: NA
D: TRBD1
J: TRBJ1-4
V: TRBV7-2
DNA: TGTGCCAGCAGCACCACAGGGGGAACTAATGAAAAACTGTTTTTT
CDR3: CASSTTGGTNEKLFF

size: NA
D: NA
J: TRBJ1-1
V: TRBV27
DNA: TGTGCCAGCAGACGGGGGGCTGAAGCTTTCTTT
CDR3: CASRRGAEAFF

size: NA
D: NA
J: TRBJ1-4
V: TRBV11-2
DNA: TGTGCCAGCAGCCGCAGGGGATCATATAATGAAAAACTGTTTTTT
CDR3: CASSRRGSYNEKLFF

size: NA
D: TRBD1
J: TRBJ2-7
V: TRBV6-1
DNA: TGTGCCAGCAGTGAAGCGGGACAGACCTACGAGCAGTACTTC
CDR3: CASSEAGQTYEQYF

size: NA
D: TRBD2
J: TRBJ2-1
V: TRBV5-5
DNA: TGTGCCAGCAGCCAGGGACTATCAACCTACAATGAGCAGTTCTTC
CDR3: CASSQGLSTYNEQFF

size: NA
D: NA
J: TRBJ1-2
V: TRBV6-5
DNA: TGTGCCAGCAGTTACTCGGGCAGGGAGGACTATGGCTACACCTTC
CDR3: CASSYSGREDYGYTF

size: NA
D: TRBD1
J: TRBJ2-7
V: TRBV5-6
DNA: TGTGCCAGCAGCTTTGGGACAGGGACTTACGAGCAGTACTTC
CDR3: CASSFGTGTYEQYF

size: NA
D: TRBD2
J: TRBJ2-7
V: TRBV11-2
DNA: TGTGCCAGCAGCTTACAGCGGGGAGATCCCTACGAGCAGTACTTC
CDR3: CASSLQRGDPYEQYF

size: NA
D: TRBD1
J: TRBJ2-3
V: TRBV29-1
DNA: TGCAGCGGAGCCGGGACAGGGGATCTAGGTAGCACAGATACGCAGTATTTT
CDR3: CSGAGTGDLGSTDTQYF

size: NA
D: NA
J: TRBJ2-7
V: TRBV5-1
DNA: TGCGCCAGCAGCTTGGTCCTCTACGAGCAGTACTTC
CDR3: CASSLVLYEQYF

size: NA
D: TRBD2
J: TRBJ2-7
V: TRBV9
DNA: TGTGCCAGCAGCCCACCCGGAGTAGCGGGGATCTCCTACGAGCAGTACTTC
CDR3: CASSPPGVAGISYEQYF

size: NA
D: TRBD1
J: TRBJ1-5
V: TRBV28
DNA: TGTGCCAGCAGTTTCCTGACCGGGACAGGGGATCAGCCCCAGCATTTT
CDR3: CASSFLTGTGDQPQHF

size: NA
D: NA
J: TRBJ2-1
V: TRBV29-1
DNA: TGCAGCGTGAGGGGGGGGGCCTACAATGAGCAGTTCTTC
CDR3: CSVRGGAYNEQFF

size: NA
D: NA
J: TRBJ2-7
V: TRBV6-1
DNA: TGTGCCAGCACTGAGGGGCAGGGGTGGTACGAGCAGTACTTC
CDR3: CASTEGQGWYEQYF

size: few
D: TRBD1
J: TRBJ1-1
V: TRBV29-1
DNA: TGCAGCGTTGTGGGGACAGGGGGCATTGAAGCTTTCTTT
CDR3: CSVVGTGGIEAFF

size: NA
D: NA
J: TRBJ1-4
V: TRBV11-2
DNA: TGTGCCAGCAGCGCAGGTTACCCTAATGAAAAACTGTTTTTT
CDR3: CASSAGYPNEKLFF

size: NA
D: NA
J: TRBJ1-5
V: TRBV27
DNA: TGTGCCAGCAGTGCAGGACACTTTCTTCTAGGGATTCAGCCCCAGCATTTT
CDR3: CASSAGHFLLGIQPQHF

size: NA
D: NA
J: TRBJ2-7
V: TRBV7-2
DNA: TGTGCCAGCAGCTTCCACTGGAGGGACCCCTACGAGCAGTACTTC
CDR3: CASSFHWRDPYEQYF

size: NA
D: NA
J: TRBJ1-1
V: TRBV4-1
DNA: TGCGCCAGCAGATACCAACAGGGAGTGGACACTGAAGCTTTCTTT
CDR3: CASRYQQGVDTEAFF

size: few
D: TRBD1
J: TRBJ2-5
V: TRBV9
DNA: TGTGCCAGCAGCGGGGAGGACAGGGTGGAGGAGACCCAGTACTTC
CDR3: CASSGEDRVEETQYF

size: NA
D: NA
J: TRBJ1-5
V: TRBV28
DNA: TGTGCCAGCAGTTGGGTTAGCCAGCCCCAGCATTTT
CDR3: CASSWVSQPQHF

size: NA
D: NA
J: TRBJ2-7
V: TRBV7-9
DNA: TGTGCCAGCAGCTTAGAATCCAGACTGGGCGAGCAGTACTTC
CDR3: CASSLESRLGEQYF

size: NA
D: NA
J: TRBJ2-7
V: TRBV5-6
DNA: TGTGCCAGCAGCCTCGGGGACATCTCCTACGAGCAGTACTTC
CDR3: CASSLGDISYEQYF

size: NA
D: NA
J: TRBJ2-5
V: TRBV7-2
DNA: TGTGCCAGCAGCTGGCTCACAGGTTCCGAGACCCAGTACTTC
CDR3: CASSWLTGSETQYF

size: once
D: TRBD1
J: TRBJ2-7
V: TRBV4-1
DNA: TGCGCCAGCAGCCACATGGACAGGGATGGTGACGAGCAGTACTTC
CDR3: CASSHMDRDGDEQYF

size: NA
D: NA
J: TRBJ2-7
V: TRBV13
DNA: TGTGCCAGCAGCTTACGAGGTAGCCACTACGAGCAGTACTTC
CDR3: CASSLRGSHYEQYF

size: NA
D: NA
J: TRBJ2-3
V: TRBV5-1
DNA: TGCGCCAGCAGCCCGGCGGTGGGTTCCACAGATACGCAGTATTTT
CDR3: CASSPAVGSTDTQYF

size: NA
D: TRBD1
J: TRBJ1-1
V: TRBV10-2
DNA: TGCGCCAGCAGTCCCGGGACAGGCCTTGAAGCTTTCTTT
CDR3: CASSPGTGLEAFF

size: NA
D: NA
J: TRBJ1-5
V: TRBV28
DNA: TGTGCCAGCAGTACGGGGGACAATCAGCCCCAGCATTTT
CDR3: CASSTGDNQPQHF

size: NA
D: TRBD1
J: TRBJ2-7
V: TRBV6-1
DNA: TGTGCCAGCAGTGAAACTACCTCCGGGACAGGGGTCGAGCAGTACTTC
CDR3: CASSETTSGTGVEQYF

size: NA
D: NA
J: TRBJ2-7
V: TRBV19
DNA: TGTGCCAGTAGTATAGGGGCTAGCGAACTCTACGAGCAGTACTTC
CDR3: CASSIGASELYEQYF

size: NA
D: NA
J: TRBJ2-3
V: TRBV14
DNA: TGTGCCAGCAGCCAAATGGAGGTTACGCAGTATTTT
CDR3: CASSQMEVTQYF

size: NA
D: NA
J: TRBJ1-5
V: TRBV6-1
DNA: TGTGCCAGCAGTGAAGTTGAGGGTCAGCCCCAGCATTTT
CDR3: CASSEVEGQPQHF

size: NA
D: NA
J: TRBJ1-1
V: TRBV6-6
DNA: TGTGCCAGCAGTGAGGTGTCTGACACTGAAGCTTTCTTT
CDR3: CASSEVSDTEAFF

size: NA
D: NA
J: TRBJ1-5
V: TRBV4-1
DNA: TGCGCCAGCAGCCAAGGACATATTCCAGGATTCCGCCAGCCCCAGCATTTT
CDR3: CASSQGHIPGFRQPQHF

size: NA
D: TRBD2
J: TRBJ2-1
V: TRBV7-6
DNA: TGTGCCAGCAGCACGCGGGGGGGGGTAAAGGAGCAGTTCTTC
CDR3: CASSTRGGVKEQFF

size: NA
D: TRBD1
J: TRBJ2-3
V: TRBV27
DNA: TGTGCCAGCAGGGCACAGGGGGAGATTTGGGGAAGGACGAGTCCAGATACGCAGTATTTT
CDR3: CASRAQGEIWGRTSPDTQYF

size: NA
D: TRBD1
J: TRBJ1-2
V: TRBV5-4
DNA: TGTGCCAGCAGCCCGGGGACAGGGGTATCAAACTATGGCTACACCTTC
CDR3: CASSPGTGVSNYGYTF

size: NA
D: TRBD2
J: TRBJ2-7
V: TRBV28
DNA: TGTGCCAGCAGCCCGGGGACTAGCGGAAACTCCTACGAGCAGTACTTC
CDR3: CASSPGTSGNSYEQYF

size: NA
D: NA
J: TRBJ1-1
V: TRBV7-6
DNA: TGTGCCAGCAGCTCAGAGGGTTGGGCCACTGAAGCTTTCTTT
CDR3: CASSSEGWATEAFF